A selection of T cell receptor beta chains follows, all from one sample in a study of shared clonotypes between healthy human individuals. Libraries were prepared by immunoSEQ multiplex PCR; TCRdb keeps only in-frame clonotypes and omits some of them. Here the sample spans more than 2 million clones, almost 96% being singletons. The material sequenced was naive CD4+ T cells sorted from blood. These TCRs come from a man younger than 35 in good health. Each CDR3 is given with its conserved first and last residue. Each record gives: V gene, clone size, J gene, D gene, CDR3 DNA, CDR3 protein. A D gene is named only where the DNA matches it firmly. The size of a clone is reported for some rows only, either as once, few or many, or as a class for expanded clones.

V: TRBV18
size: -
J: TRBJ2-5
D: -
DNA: TGTGCCAGCTCCCTCTCAAGGGGAAGGCAAGAGACCCAGTACTTC
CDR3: CASSLSRGRQETQYF

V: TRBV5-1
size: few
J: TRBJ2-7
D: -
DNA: TGCGCCAGCAGCTTGGAACGCGGGGAGATATACGAGCAGTACTTC
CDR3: CASSLERGEIYEQYF

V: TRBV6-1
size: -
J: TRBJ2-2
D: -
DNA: TGTGCCAGCAGTGGACAGGTGGGGGCCGGGGAGCTGTTTTTT
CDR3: CASSGQVGAGELFF

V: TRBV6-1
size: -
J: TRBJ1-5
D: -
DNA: TGTGCCTCCCACCGGGACCCGGCAATGGGCCCCCAGCATTTT
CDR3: CASHRDPAMGPQHF

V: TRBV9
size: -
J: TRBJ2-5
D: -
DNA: TGTGCCAGCAGCGTAGGAGGGATAGAGACCCAGTACTTC
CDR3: CASSVGGIETQYF

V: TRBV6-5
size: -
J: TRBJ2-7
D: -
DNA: TGTGCCAGCAGTTACGCCCGGGACAAGCCCTACGAGCAGTACTTC
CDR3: CASSYARDKPYEQYF

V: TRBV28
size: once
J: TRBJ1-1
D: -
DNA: TGTGCCAGCAGGCCCTTAGGGCCTGAAGCTTTCTTT
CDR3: CASRPLGPEAFF

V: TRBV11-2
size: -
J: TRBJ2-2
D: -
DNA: TGTGCCAGCAGATGGGCGTCAAGAGACCCCGGGGAGCTGTTTTTT
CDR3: CASRWASRDPGELFF

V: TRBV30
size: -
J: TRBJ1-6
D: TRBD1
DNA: TGTGCCTGGGACAGGGGTAATTCACCCCTCCACTTT
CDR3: CAWDRGNSPLHF

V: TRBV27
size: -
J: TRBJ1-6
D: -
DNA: TGTGCCAGCAGCCTACAGGTCAGGAATTCACCCCTCCACTTT
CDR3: CASSLQVRNSPLHF

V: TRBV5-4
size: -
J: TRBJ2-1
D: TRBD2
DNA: TGTGCCAGCAGCTTGGATCTAGCGGGAGGGAAAAATCAGTTCTTC
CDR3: CASSLDLAGGKNQFF

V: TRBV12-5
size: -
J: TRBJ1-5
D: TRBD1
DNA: TGTGCTAGTGGTTTGGTAGTCGATGGGACAGGGTATCAGCCCCAGCATTTT
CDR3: CASGLVVDGTGYQPQHF

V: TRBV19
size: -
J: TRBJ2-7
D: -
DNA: TGTGCCAGTAGTATATTGGGGGAAACGCAGTACTTC
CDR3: CASSILGETQYF

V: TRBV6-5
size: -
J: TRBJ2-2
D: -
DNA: TGTGCCAGCAGTCCCAGACGAGGGAACACCGGGGAGCTGTTTTTT
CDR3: CASSPRRGNTGELFF

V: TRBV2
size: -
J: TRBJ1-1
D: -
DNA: TGTGCCAGCAGTGCGGGCCCCGCTCTTGAAGCTTTCTTT
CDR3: CASSAGPALEAFF

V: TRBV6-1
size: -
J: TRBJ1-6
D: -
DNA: TGTGCCACTAAGATCTCCTATAATTCACCCCTCCACTTT
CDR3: CATKISYNSPLHF

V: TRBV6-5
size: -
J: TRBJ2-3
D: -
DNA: TGTGCCAGCCGCACTATCCAGCCAGATACGCAGTATTTT
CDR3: CASRTIQPDTQYF

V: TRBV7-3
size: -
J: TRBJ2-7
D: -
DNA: TGTGCCAGCAGCCCCCGTGAGCAGTACTTC
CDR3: CASSPREQYF

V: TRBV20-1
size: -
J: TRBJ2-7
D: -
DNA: TGCAGTGCTAGATGGGGGGCCGAGCAGTACTTC
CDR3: CSARWGAEQYF

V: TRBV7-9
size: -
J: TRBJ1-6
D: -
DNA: TGTGCCAGCAGCGACTCGGGACGGTCCGACCTCCACTTT
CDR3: CASSDSGRSDLHF

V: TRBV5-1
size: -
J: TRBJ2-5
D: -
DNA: TGCGCCAGCAGCTTGAGGAGCGGCATCCAAGAGACCCAGTACTTC
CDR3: CASSLRSGIQETQYF

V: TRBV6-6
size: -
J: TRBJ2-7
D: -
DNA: TGTGCCAGCAGTTCCCTGACTAGTGGTGAGCAGTACTTC
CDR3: CASSSLTSGEQYF

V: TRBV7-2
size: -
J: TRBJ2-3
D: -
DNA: TGTGCCAGCAGCTGGGCGGCAGATACGCAGTATTTT
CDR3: CASSWAADTQYF

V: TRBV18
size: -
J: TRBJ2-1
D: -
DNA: TGTGCCAGCTCGGCCCTTTTAGGGAATGAGCAGTTCTTC
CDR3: CASSALLGNEQFF

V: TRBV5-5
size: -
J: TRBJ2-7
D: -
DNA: TGTGCCAGCAGCTACAGGACGGGTCAGGAGCAGTACTTC
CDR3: CASSYRTGQEQYF

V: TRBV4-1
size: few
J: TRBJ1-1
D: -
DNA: TGCGCCAGCAGCCAAGGAGGTCGACGGAACACTGAAGCTTTCTTT
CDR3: CASSQGGRRNTEAFF

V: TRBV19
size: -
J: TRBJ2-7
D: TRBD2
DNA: TGTGCCAGTAGTAGATCTAGCGGGAGACTCTACGAGCAGTACTTC
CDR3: CASSRSSGRLYEQYF

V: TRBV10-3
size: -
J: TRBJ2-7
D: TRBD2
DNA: TGTGCCATCAGTGTTCGCGGGAGGGGCTACGAGCAGTACTTC
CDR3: CAISVRGRGYEQYF

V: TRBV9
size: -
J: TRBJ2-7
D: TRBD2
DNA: TGTGCCAGCAGCCCCGTGGGGGGGGATCGCGAGCAGTACTTC
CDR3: CASSPVGGDREQYF

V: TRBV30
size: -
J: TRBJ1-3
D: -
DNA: TGTGCCTGGAGTGTGGTTGGAATCTCTGGAAACACCATATATTTT
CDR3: CAWSVVGISGNTIYF

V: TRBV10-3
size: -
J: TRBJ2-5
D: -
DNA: TGTGCCATCAGTGATCTGTTATTAGAGACCCAGTACTTC
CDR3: CAISDLLLETQYF

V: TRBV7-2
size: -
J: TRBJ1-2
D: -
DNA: TGTGCCAGCAGCTTGGCGCAAAGCTACACCTTC
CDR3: CASSLAQSYTF

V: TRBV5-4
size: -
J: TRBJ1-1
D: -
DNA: TGTGCCAGCAGCTTGAGGGGGGGCTTGGGTGAAGCTTTCTTT
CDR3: CASSLRGGLGEAFF

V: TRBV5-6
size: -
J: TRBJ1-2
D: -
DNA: TGTGCCAGCAGTTTCGGGTTAGGGGAAGGAAACTATGGCTACACCTTC
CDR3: CASSFGLGEGNYGYTF

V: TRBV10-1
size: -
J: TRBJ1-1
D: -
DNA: TGCGCCAGCAGGCCTTACAGGGACGGGCAAGCTTTCTTT
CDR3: CASRPYRDGQAFF

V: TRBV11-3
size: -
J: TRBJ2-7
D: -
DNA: TGTGCCAGCAGCTTAGATAGATCACAGAGAGGATCCTACGAGCAGTACTTC
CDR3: CASSLDRSQRGSYEQYF

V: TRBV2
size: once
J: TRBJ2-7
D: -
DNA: TGTGCCTCATTAGACCGCATTGTCGCAGGGGAGCAGTACTTC
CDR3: CASLDRIVAGEQYF

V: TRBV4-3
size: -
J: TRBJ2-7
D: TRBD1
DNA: TGCGCCAGCAGCCAAGAGGGAGGAGGACAGGGGCCCCACGAGCAGTACTTC
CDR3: CASSQEGGGQGPHEQYF

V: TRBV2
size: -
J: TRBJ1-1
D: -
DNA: TGTGCCAGCAGTGAAATCAGAGGGAACACTGAAGCTTTCTTT
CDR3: CASSEIRGNTEAFF

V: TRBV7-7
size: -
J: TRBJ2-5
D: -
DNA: TGTGCTAGCAGCCTAATCGGGACTGACCAAGAGACCCAGTACTTC
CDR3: CASSLIGTDQETQYF

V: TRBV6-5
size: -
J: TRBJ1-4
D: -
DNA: TGTGCCAGCAGTTATACGGGTCTGTCTGAAAAACTGTTTTTT
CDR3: CASSYTGLSEKLFF

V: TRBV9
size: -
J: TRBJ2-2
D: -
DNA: TGTGCCAGCAGCCCCAGACAGAACACCGGGGAGCTGTTTTTT
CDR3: CASSPRQNTGELFF

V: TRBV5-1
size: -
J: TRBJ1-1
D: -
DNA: TGCGCCAGCAGCTTCGGCGGGATGAACACTGAAGCTTTCTTT
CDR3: CASSFGGMNTEAFF

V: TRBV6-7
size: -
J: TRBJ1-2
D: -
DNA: TGTGCCAGCAGTTACTCGAAGGGTTCAGTTAAGTATGGCTACACCTTC
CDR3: CASSYSKGSVKYGYTF

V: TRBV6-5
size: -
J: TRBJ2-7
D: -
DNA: TGTGCCAGCAGTTACCAAAAGGAGGGACCCTACGAGCAGTACTTC
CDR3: CASSYQKEGPYEQYF

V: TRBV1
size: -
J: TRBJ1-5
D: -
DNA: TGCACCAGCAGCCAAGATCCAGGGACCTGTCAGCCCCAGCATTTT
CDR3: CTSSQDPGTCQPQHF

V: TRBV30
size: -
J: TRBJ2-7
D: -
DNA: TGTGCCTGGAGTGGTGGTTTCGAGCAGTACTTC
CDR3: CAWSGGFEQYF

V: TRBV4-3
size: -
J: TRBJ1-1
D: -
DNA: TGCGCCAGCAGCCAAGACAGGGTATTTTGGTCCCACACTGAAGCTTTCTTT
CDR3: CASSQDRVFWSHTEAFF

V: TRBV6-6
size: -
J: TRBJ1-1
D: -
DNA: TGTGCCAGCAGTGGTGCGAATATGAACACTGAAGCTTTCTTT
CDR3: CASSGANMNTEAFF

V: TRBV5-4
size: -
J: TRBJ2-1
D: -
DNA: TGTGCCAGCAGCTTGGACTCAAATGAGCAGTTCTTC
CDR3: CASSLDSNEQFF

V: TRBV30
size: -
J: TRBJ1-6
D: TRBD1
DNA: TGTGCCTGGGGGGACAGAAATTCACCCCTCCACTTT
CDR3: CAWGDRNSPLHF